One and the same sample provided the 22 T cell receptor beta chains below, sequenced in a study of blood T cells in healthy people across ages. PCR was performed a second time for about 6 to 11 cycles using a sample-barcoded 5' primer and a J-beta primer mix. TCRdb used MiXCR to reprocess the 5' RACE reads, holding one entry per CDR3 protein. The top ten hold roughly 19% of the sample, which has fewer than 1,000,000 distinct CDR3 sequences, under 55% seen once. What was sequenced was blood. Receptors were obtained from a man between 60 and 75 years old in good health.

CDR3 region: CASSLGPGATYEQYF. CDR3 nucleotides: TGTGCCAGCAGCTTAGGTCCGGGGGCCACCTACGAGCAGTACTTC. This sequence joins TRBV7-2 and TRBJ2-7, with D possibly being TRBD1 or TRBD2 (6 bases each). Germline V gene lookup returns CDR1 SGHTA and CDR2 FQGNSA. The length of the CDR3 is 15 residues. Deletions cut 1 base from V and 2 bases from J, with 12 bases between.

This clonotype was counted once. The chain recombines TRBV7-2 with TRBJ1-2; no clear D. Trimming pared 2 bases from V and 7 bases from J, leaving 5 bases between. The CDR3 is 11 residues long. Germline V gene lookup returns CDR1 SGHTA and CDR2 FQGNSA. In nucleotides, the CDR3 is TGTGCCAGCAGCTTAATTAGTGGCTACACCTTC. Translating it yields CASSLISGYTF.

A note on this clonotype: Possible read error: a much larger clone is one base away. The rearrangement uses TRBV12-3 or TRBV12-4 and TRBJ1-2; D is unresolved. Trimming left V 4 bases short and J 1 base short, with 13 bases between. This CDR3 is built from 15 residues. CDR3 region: CASSSSRAINYGYTF. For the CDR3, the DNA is TGTGCCAGCAGTTCCAGTAGGGCCATTAACTATGGCTACACCTTC.

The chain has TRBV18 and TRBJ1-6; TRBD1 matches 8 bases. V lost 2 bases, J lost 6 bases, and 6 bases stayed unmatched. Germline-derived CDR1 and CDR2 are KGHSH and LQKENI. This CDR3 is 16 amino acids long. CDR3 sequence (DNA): TGTGCCAGCTCACCAACCGGACAGGGAGTTAATTCACCCCTCCACTTT. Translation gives CASSPTGQGVNSPLHF.

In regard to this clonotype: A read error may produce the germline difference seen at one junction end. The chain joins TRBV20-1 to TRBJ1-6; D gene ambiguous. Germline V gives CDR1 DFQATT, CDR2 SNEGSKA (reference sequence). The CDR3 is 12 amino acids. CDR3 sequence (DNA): TGCAGGGCTAGAAACAGAAATTCACCCCTCCACTTT. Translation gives CRARNRNSPLHF.

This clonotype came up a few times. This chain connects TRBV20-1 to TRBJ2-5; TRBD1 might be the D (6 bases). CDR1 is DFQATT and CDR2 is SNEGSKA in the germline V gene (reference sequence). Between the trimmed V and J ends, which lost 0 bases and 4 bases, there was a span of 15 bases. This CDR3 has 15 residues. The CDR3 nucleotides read TGCAGTGCTAGAGACGGCAGGGGTTCGGGAGAGACCCAGTACTTC. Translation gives CSARDGRGSGETQYF.

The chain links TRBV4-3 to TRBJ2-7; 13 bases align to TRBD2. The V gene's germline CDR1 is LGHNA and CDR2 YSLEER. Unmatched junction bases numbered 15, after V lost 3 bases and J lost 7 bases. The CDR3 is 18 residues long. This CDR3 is CASSHAHRLAGGYNEQYF. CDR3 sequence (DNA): TGCGCCAGCAGCCATGCCCACAGACTAGCGGGGGGTTACAATGAGCAGTACTTC.

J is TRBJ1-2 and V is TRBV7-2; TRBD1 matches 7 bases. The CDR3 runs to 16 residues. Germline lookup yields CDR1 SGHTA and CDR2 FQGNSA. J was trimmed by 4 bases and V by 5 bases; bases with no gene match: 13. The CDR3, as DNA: TGTGCCAGCAGCGATACCCCCCCGGCAGGGGGCTATGGCTACACCTTC. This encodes CASSDTPPAGGYGYTF.

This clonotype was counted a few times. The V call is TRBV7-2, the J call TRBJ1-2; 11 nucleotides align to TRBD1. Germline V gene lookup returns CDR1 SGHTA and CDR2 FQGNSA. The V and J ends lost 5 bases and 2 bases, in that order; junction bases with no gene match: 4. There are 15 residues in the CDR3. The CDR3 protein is CASSPWTGGNYGYTF. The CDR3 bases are TGTGCCAGCAGCCCGTGGACAGGGGGCAACTATGGCTACACCTTC.

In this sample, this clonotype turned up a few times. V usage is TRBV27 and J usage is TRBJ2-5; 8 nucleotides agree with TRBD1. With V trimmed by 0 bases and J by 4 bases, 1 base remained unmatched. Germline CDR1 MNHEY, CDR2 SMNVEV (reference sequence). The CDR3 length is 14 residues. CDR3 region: CASSLSDRGETQYF. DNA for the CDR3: TGTGCCAGCAGTTTATCAGACAGGGGAGAGACCCAGTACTTC.

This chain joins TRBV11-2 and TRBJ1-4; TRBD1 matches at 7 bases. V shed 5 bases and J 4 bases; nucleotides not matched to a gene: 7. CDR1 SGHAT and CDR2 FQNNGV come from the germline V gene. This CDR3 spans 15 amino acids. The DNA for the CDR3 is TGTGCCAGCAGCGACAGGACAGGCGATAATGAAAAACTGTTTTTT. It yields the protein CASSDRTGDNEKLFF.

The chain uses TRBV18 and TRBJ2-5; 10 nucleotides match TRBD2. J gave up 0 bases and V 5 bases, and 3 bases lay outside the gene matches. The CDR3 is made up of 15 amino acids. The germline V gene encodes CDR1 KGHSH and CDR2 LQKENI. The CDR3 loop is CASSTSGKDQETQYF. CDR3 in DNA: TGTGCCAGCTCAACTAGCGGGAAAGACCAAGAGACCCAGTACTTC.

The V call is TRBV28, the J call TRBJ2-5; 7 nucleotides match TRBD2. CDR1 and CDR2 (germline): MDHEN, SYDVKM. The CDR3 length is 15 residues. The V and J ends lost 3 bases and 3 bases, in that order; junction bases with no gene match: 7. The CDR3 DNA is TGTGCCAGCAGTTTTTCTAGCGGACTTAAAGAGACCCAGTACTTC. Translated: CASSFSSGLKETQYF.

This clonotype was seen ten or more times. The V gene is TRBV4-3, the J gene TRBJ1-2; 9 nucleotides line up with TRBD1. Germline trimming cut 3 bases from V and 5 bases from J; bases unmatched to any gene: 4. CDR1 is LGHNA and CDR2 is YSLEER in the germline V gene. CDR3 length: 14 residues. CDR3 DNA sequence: TGCGCCAGCAGCCAGGCGACAGGGGGGTATGGCTACACCTTC. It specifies CASSQATGGYGYTF.

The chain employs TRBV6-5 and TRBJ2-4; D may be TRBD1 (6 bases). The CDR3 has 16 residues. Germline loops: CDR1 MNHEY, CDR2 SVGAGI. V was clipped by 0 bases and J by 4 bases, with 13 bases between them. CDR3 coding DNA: TGTGCCAGCAGTTACTCTGACAGGATAGGGAAAAACATTCAGTACTTC. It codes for CASSYSDRIGKNIQYF.

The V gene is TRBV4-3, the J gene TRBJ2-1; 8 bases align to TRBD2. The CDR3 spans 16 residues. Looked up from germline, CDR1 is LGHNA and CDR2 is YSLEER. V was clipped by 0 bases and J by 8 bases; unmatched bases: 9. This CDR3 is CASSQDLRGGRHEQFF. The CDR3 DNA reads TGCGCCAGCAGCCAAGATTTACGGGGGGGCCGCCATGAGCAGTTCTTC.

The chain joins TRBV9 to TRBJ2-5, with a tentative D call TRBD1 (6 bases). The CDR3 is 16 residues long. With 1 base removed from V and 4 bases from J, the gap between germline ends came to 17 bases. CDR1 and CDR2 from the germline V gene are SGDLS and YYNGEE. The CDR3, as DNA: TGTGCCAGCAGCGTAAGCCCACAGGGTTGGGGAGAGACCCAGTACTTC. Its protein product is CASSVSPQGWGETQYF.

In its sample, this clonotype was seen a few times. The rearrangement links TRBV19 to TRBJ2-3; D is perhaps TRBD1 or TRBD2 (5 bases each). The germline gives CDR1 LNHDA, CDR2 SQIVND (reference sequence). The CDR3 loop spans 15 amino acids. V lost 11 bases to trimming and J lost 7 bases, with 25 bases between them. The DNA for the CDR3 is TGTGCCTCAGGGATGAGGGGTCAGGACCGATATACGCAGTATTTT. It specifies CASGMRGQDRYTQYF.

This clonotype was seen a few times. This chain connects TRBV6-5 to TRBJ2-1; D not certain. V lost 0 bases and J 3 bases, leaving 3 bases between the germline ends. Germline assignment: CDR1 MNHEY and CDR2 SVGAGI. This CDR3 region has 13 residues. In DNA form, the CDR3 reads TGTGCCAGCAGTTACTCGATCTACAATGAGCAGTTCTTC. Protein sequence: CASSYSIYNEQFF.

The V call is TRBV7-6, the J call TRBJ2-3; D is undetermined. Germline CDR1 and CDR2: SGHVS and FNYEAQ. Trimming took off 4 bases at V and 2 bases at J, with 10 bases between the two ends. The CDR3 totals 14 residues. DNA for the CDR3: TGTGCCAGCAGCTCGACCCACTTCACAGATACGCAGTATTTT. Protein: CASSSTHFTDTQYF.

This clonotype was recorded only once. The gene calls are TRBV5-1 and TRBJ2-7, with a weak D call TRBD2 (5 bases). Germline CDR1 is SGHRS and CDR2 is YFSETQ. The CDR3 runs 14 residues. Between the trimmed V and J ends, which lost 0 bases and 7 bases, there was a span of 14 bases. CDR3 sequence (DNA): TGCGCCAGCAGCTTGGGGGAGCCACACAATGAGCAGTACTTC. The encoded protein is CASSLGEPHNEQYF.

The CDR3 is CSAVDTGLAETEAFF. Written as DNA, the CDR3 is TGCAGTGCCGTTGACACAGGGTTGGCCGAAACTGAAGCTTTCTTT. The rearrangement uses TRBV20-1 and TRBJ1-1, with D possibly being TRBD1 (6 bases). V was shortened by 6 bases and J by 5 bases, with 22 bases between the two germline ends. Germline V lookup: CDR1 DFQATT, CDR2 SNEGSKA (reference sequence). CDR3 length: 15 residues.